This TCR beta chain is drawn from a study of blood T cell repertoires in COVID-19. Study in general: Italy, Spain and the United States were the sources of the convalescent and acute COVID-19 samples. Sources were T cells, B-cell-depleted T cells, or PBMCs; the material itself was cDNA or gDNA.

Authors' data handling: For nucleated cells, counts were estimated from reference gene primer amplification. TCRdb keeps only in-frame clones here, not all; method: immunoSEQ multiplex PCR. The V and J calls and clone size are taken from that table; D and trimming were inferred from the DNA. The sample shows 200,000 or so clones, 75% to 90% of them seen only once. The length of the CDR3 is 16 residues. Germline CDR1 KGHSH, CDR2 LQKENI. V dropped 1 base and J dropped 13; count of bases not matched to a gene: 17. The chain is built from TRBV18 and TRBJ2-5, with 8 bases identical to TRBD2. The receptor's source is an older man with active or convalescent COVID-19. Sequencing was performed on peripheral blood. The CDR3 loop reads CASSPRTVSGEKLPYF. The CDR3 region has the DNA TGTGCCAGCTCACCACGTACTGTTAGCGGGGAAAAATTGCCGTACTTC.